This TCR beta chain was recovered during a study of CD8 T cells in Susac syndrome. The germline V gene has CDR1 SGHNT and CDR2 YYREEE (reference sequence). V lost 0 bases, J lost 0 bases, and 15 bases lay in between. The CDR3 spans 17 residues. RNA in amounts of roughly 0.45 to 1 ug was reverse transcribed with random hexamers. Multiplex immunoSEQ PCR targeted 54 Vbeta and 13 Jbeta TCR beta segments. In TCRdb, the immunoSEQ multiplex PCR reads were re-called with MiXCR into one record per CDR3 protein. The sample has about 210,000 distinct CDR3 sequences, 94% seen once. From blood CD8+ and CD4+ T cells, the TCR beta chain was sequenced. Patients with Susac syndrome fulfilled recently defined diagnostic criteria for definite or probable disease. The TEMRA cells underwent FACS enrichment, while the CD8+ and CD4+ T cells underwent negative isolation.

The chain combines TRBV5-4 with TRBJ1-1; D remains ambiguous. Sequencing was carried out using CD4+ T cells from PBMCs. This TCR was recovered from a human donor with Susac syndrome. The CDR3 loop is CASSLAWGDILNTEAFF. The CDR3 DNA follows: TGTGCCAGCAGCTTGGCGTGGGGTGATATCTTGAACACTGAAGCTTTCTTT.